This T cell receptor (beta chain) was sequenced in a study of shared clonotypes between healthy human individuals. The V end lost 2 bases, the J end lost 4 bases, and 18 bases lay between the germline ends. This CDR3 spans 17 amino acids. Germline V gene sequence: CDR1 MDHEN, CDR2 SYDVKM. The assay was immunoSEQ multiplex PCR, and TCRdb's table has in-frame clones only and misses some. The sample records about a million clones, around 77% being singletons. There were only Caucasian adults among the donors, and all lived in Nashville, Tennessee. The chain combines TRBV28 with TRBJ1-5; TRBD1 is a possible D gene (5 bases). This clonotype was obtained from a man between 18 and 35 years old in good health. Some clones in this sample may be carry-over from other donors' samples. Source material: memory CD4+ T cells from PBMCs. The subset is: CD45RA-negative fraction. The CDR3 DNA sequence: TGTGCCAGCAGTTTACCTGCGGGGGGAGGAAGAAATCAGCCCCAGCATTTT. The encoded protein is CASSLPAGGGRNQPQHF. The whole variable domain, filled in from reference TRBV28 and TRBJ1-5, reads DVKVTQSSRYLVKRTGEKVFLECVQDMDHENMFWYRQDPGLGLRLIYFSYDVKMKEKGDIPEGYSVSREKKERFSLILESASTNQTSMYLCASSLPAGGGRNQPQHFGDGTRLSIL.